This T cell receptor (beta chain) is from a study of blood T cell repertoires in COVID-19. Overall study: T cells, B-cell-depleted T cells, or PBMCs provided the cDNA or gDNA that served as material.

CDR1 and CDR2 (germline): MDHEN, SYDVKM. This CDR3 spans 16 amino acids. V shed 5 bases and J 13 bases; nucleotides not matched to a gene: 16. Per the study methods: It was from reference gene primer amplification that nucleated cell counts were estimated. Sequencing was performed with immunoSEQ multiplex PCR; in TCRdb, only in-frame clones are kept and a portion is missing. V and J calls and clone size are those listed in that table; D and trimming were worked out from the DNA. The sample includes 110,000 or so clones, 80% to 90% of them seen just once. This rearrangement joins TRBV28 to TRBJ1-4, with TRBD1 identical over 10 bases. The sequenced sample was peripheral blood. The TCR originated in a human donor in a cohort sampled during active COVID-19. CDR3 coding DNA: TGTGCCAGCAGTACCTATTTGGGACAGGGGCTTCAGAGACTGTTTTTT. Translated: CASSTYLGQGLQRLFF.